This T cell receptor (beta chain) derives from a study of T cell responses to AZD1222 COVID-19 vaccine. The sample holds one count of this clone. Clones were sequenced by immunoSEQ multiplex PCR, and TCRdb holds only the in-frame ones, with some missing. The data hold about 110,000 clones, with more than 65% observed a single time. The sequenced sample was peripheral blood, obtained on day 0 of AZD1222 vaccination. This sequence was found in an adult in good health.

In DNA, the CDR3 is TGCGCCAGCAGCCAATCGACAGGGTTCTCTGGAAACACCATATATTTT. It translates to CASSQSTGFSGNTIYF. The chain couples TRBV4-3 to TRBJ1-3; 7 nucleotides match TRBD1. CDR1 is LGHNA, CDR2 YSLEER, per germline. The V gene end was trimmed by 2 bases and the J gene end by 0 bases; junction bases not matched to a gene: 4. The CDR3 is made up of 16 amino acids.